This T cell receptor beta chain was retrieved from a study of response to subunit inactivated influenza vaccine. The CDR3 is 12 residues long. The V gene's germline CDR1 is SQVTM and CDR2 ANQGSEA. TCRdb passed the RT-PCR reads through MiXCR, listing each CDR3 protein once. The sample has 150,000 to 200,000 distinct CDR3 sequences, roughly 12% seen once. This clonotype was recorded a few times. The sample was also linked to a second study, of T cells expressing NK-cell markers. That paper adds: It was by 5'RACE template switching with UMIs that TCR beta cDNA was made. Seven sequenced donors out of eight were HCMV-seropositive, one seronegative. Nothing established the HCMV specificity of expanded NKG2C+ T cell clones.

The chain is built from TRBV29-1 and TRBJ1-1; D remains ambiguous. Sequences were derived from CD8+ T cells sorted from PBMCs, sampled 11 to 12 days after vaccination. This receptor was taken from a man in his fifties or sixties who received an inactivated influenza vaccine. The CDR3 region has the DNA TGCAGTGTCAAATGGAGTAACACTGAAGCTTTCTTT. This translates into CSVKWSNTEAFF.